This TCR beta chain stems from a study of OX40 agonist ivuxolimab in advanced cancers. Study-level background: 30% to 40% of patients had received prior checkpoint inhibitor therapy.

CDR1 is GTSNPN and CDR2 is SVGIG in the germline V gene (reference sequence). The CDR3 consists of 12 residues. The ends lost 7 bases at V and 8 bases at J; junction bases unmatched: 6. Points from the study as a whole: Patients with a partial response at 0.1-3.0 mg/kg had among the lowest clonal expansion. Dose levels from 0.1 to 3.0 mg/kg saw CD4+ and CD8+ blood T cells expand clonally by week 6.

Some clones are missing from TCRdb's copy, which holds only in-frame ones; the method was immunoSEQ multiplex PCR. The repertoire holds 40,000 to 60,000 clones, with roughly 81% as singletons. Concerning this clone itself: Its cognate antigen is unknown.

This specimen consisted of CD4+ or CD8+ T cells sorted from blood, obtained in a trial of the OX40 agonist ivuxolimab. The rearrangement uses TRBV30 and TRBJ1-4; 8 nucleotides align to TRBD1. This receptor was identified in an adult with an advanced solid tumor such as melanoma, head and neck, liver or kidney cancer. In DNA form, the CDR3 reads TGTGCCTCCGGGACAGGTTGGGAAAAACTGTTTTTT. Residues: CASGTGWEKLFF.